The 27 T cell receptor beta chains reported below all come from one sample, sequenced in a study of blood T cell repertoires in COVID-19. Clones were sequenced by immunoSEQ multiplex PCR, and TCRdb holds only the in-frame ones, with some missing. The table includes some 90,000 clones, approximately 87% detected once. The specimen sequenced was peripheral blood. All receptors come from a human donor in a cohort sampled during active COVID-19.

V usage is TRBV5-1 and J usage is TRBJ2-2, with TRBD2 identical over 9 bases. The CDR3 is 16 amino acids. Germline lookup yields CDR1 SGHRS and CDR2 YFSETQ. V was pared by 4 bases and J by 5 bases, with 9 bases of the junction left unmatched. CDR3 protein: CASSPGGSGGTGELFF. Here the CDR3 DNA reads TGCGCCAGCAGCCCGGGGGGTAGCGGGGGAACCGGGGAGCTGTTTTTT.

This sequence joins TRBV7-8 and TRBJ2-1; TRBD2 matches at 10 bases. This CDR3 region has 16 residues. Germline values: CDR1 SGHVS, CDR2 FQNEAQ. V was pared by 2 bases and J by 9 bases, with 10 bases of the junction left unmatched. CDR3: CASSLIPLAGVSEQFF. CDR3 nucleotides: TGTGCCAGCAGCTTAATTCCTCTAGCGGGAGTGAGTGAGCAGTTCTTC.

This clone occurred once. This chain links TRBV2 with TRBJ2-4; D unresolved. Germline V gene data show CDR1 as SNHLY and CDR2 as FYNNEI. V lost 2 bases, J lost 0 bases, and 8 bases lay in between. The length of the CDR3 is 15 residues. Here the CDR3 reads CASSEIRVAKNIQYF. In nucleotides, the CDR3 is TGTGCCAGCAGTGAAATACGAGTAGCCAAAAACATTCAGTACTTC.

V gene TRBV13 combines with J gene TRBJ2-2, with 7 bases that match TRBD2. V was clipped by 5 bases and J by 7 bases; unmatched bases: 10. This CDR3 is 15 amino acids long. Germline CDR1 PRHDT, CDR2 FYEKMQ (reference sequence). CDR3 loop: CASSPNGGGVGELFF. CDR3 nucleotide sequence: TGTGCCAGCAGCCCTAATGGGGGGGGAGTCGGGGAGCTGTTTTTT.

This sequence joins TRBV6-6 and TRBJ1-2, with a tentative D call TRBD1 (6 bases). V was cut by 8 bases and J by 4 bases, with 14 bases left in between. The CDR3 runs 13 residues. Germline CDR1 MNHNY, CDR2 SVGAGI (reference sequence). CDR3 nucleotide sequence: TGTGCCAGCGACGGGGGGCAGGGCTATGGCTACACCTTC. Amino acid sequence: CASDGGQGYGYTF.

The chain carries TRBV19 and TRBJ2-2, with D maybe TRBD1 (5 bases). The germline V and J ends were trimmed by 10 bases and 2 bases, with 17 bases remaining between them. Germline CDR1 is LNHDA and CDR2 is SQIVND (reference sequence). The CDR3 runs 15 residues. CDR3 DNA: TGTGCCACAAAGCTATTGGGGCGTAACACCGGGGAGCTGTTTTTT. This encodes CATKLLGRNTGELFF.

V gene TRBV4-2 combines with J gene TRBJ2-7; 12 nucleotides agree with TRBD2. Per germline, CDR1 LGHNA and CDR2 YNFKEQ. The CDR3 extends over 15 amino acids. The trim removed 4 bases at V and 4 bases at J, leaving 5 bases unmatched. In DNA form, the CDR3 reads TGTGCCAGCAGCCGCCTAGCGGGAGGGAGGTACGAGCAGTACTTC. This translates into CASSRLAGGRYEQYF.

This clone was observed a single time. V usage is TRBV6-5 and J usage is TRBJ2-1; possible D gene TRBD1, 6 bases. Trimming shortened V by 6 bases and J by 4 bases, and 16 bases separated the two germline ends. From germline, CDR1 is MNHEY and CDR2 SVGAGI. The CDR3 contains 15 residues. The CDR3 reads CASSGRDNGYNEQFF. For the CDR3, the DNA is TGTGCCAGCAGCGGCCGGGACAACGGGTACAATGAGCAGTTCTTC.

The chain links TRBV5-6 to TRBJ1-2; no firm D call. The CDR3 has 13 amino acids. Germline loops: CDR1 SGHDT, CDR2 YYEEEE. Trimming took off 4 bases at V and 8 bases at J, with 15 bases between the two ends. As DNA, the CDR3 is TGTGCCAGCAGCCACCCCACGGGGTCGGGCTACACCTTC. This translates into CASSHPTGSGYTF.

This clone was detected once. The chain employs TRBV19 and TRBJ2-3; TRBD2 might be the D (5 bases). This CDR3 region has 16 residues. V dropped 5 bases and J dropped 0 bases, with 15 bases sitting between them. CDR1 is LNHDA and CDR2 is SQIVND in the germline V gene (reference sequence). This chain's CDR3 is CASSATRDTSTDTQYF. CDR3 coding DNA: TGTGCCAGTAGTGCCACGAGGGATACTAGCACAGATACGCAGTATTTT.

The V and J genes are TRBV30 and TRBJ1-1; 11 bases match TRBD1. Per the germline V gene, CDR1 is GTSNPN and CDR2 is SVGIG (reference sequence). V was clipped by 6 bases and J by 5 bases; unmatched bases: 2. The CDR3 is 12 amino acids. CDR3 nucleotides: TGTGCCTGTGGGACAGGGGGGACTGAAGCTTTCTTT. This encodes CACGTGGTEAFF.

The rearrangement uses TRBV5-6 and TRBJ2-1, with 8 bases lining up with TRBD2. CDR3 size: 15 residues. The V gene's germline CDR1 is SGHDT and CDR2 YYEEEE. Trimming removed 6 bases from V and 8 bases from J; junction bases left unmatched: 13. Here the CDR3 DNA reads TGTGCCAGCAAACTGACGGGGGGGATTGGCGATGAGCAGTTCTTC. It yields the protein CASKLTGGIGDEQFF.

This clone was counted once. The V gene is TRBV7-2, the J gene TRBJ1-5; weak D call: TRBD1 (5 bases). The CDR3 totals 13 residues. Germline assignment: CDR1 SGHTA and CDR2 FQGNSA. V was cut by 10 bases and J by 7 bases, with 17 bases left in between. The CDR3 protein is CANSFQGGQPQHF. CDR3 coding DNA: TGTGCCAACAGTTTCCAGGGAGGGCAGCCCCAGCATTTT.

The chain couples TRBV28 to TRBJ1-1; TRBD1 agrees at 7 bases. After removal of 3 bases from V and 7 bases from J, the junction contained 23 bases not matched to a gene. The CDR3 covers 19 residues. The germline gives CDR1 MDHEN, CDR2 SYDVKM. This CDR3 is CASSFGVSGQSISPNEAFF. Here the CDR3 DNA reads TGTGCCAGCAGTTTTGGGGTTTCGGGACAGTCAATTTCGCCTAATGAAGCTTTCTTT.

V and J are TRBV9 and TRBJ2-2; 8 bases align to TRBD2. Germline V gene data show CDR1 as SGDLS and CDR2 as YYNGEE. The CDR3 has 14 residues. Trimming removed 4 bases from V and 6 bases from J; junction bases left unmatched: 5. CDR3 amino acids: CASSPGGKAGELFF. Here the CDR3 DNA reads TGTGCCAGCAGCCCGGGAGGGAAGGCCGGGGAGCTGTTTTTT.

This chain uses TRBV6-5 with TRBJ2-7; D perhaps matches TRBD2 (7 bases). V shed 9 bases and J shed 3 bases, with 12 bases lying between them. The germline V gene has CDR1 MNHEY and CDR2 SVGAGI. The CDR3 loop spans 12 amino acids. CDR3 in amino acids: CARGGASYEQYF. In DNA form, the CDR3 reads TGTGCCAGGGGGGGGGCGAGCTACGAGCAGTACTTC.

This clone showed up just a few times. The J gene is TRBJ1-6, the V gene TRBV19; D is ambiguous. The CDR3 covers 15 residues. From germline, CDR1 is LNHDA and CDR2 SQIVND (reference sequence). V lost 5 bases and J lost 4, with 12 bases in between. The CDR3 nucleotides read TGTGCCAGTAGTTCAATTGGGCAGTATAATTCACCCCTCCACTTT. This translates into CASSSIGQYNSPLHF.

The CDR3 nucleotides read TGTGCCAGCAGTGCAATAACTAGCGGAACTCAAGAGACCCAGTACTTC. Protein: CASSAITSGTQETQYF. This chain connects TRBV2 to TRBJ2-5; 8 nucleotides agree with TRBD2. This CDR3 is 16 amino acids long. Trimming at V came to 4 bases and at J to 2 bases, leaving 9 bases not matched to a gene. Germline CDR1 reads SNHLY; CDR2 reads FYNNEI. The whole variable domain, remainder taken from reference TRBV2 and TRBJ2-5, is EPEVTQTPSHQVTQMGQEVILRCVPISNHLYFYWYRQILGQKVEFLVSFYNNEISEKSEIFDDQFSVERPDGSNFTLKIRSTKLEDSAMYFCASSAITSGTQETQYFGPGTRLLVL.

The CDR3 nucleotides read TGTGCCAGCAGTGAAAGAGGAGGGGGGGGCAATCAGCCCCAGCATTTT. This sequence encodes CASSERGGGGNQPQHF. The V call is TRBV6-1, the J call TRBJ1-5; tentative D call: TRBD1 (6 bases). CDR1 and CDR2 from the germline V gene are MNHNS and SASEGT. The CDR3 totals 16 residues. Trimming took off 2 bases at V and 2 bases at J, with 13 bases between the two ends.

V usage is TRBV18 and J usage is TRBJ1-4; D is ambiguous. Trimming left V 3 bases short and J 2 bases short, with 13 bases between. The germline V gene has CDR1 KGHSH and CDR2 LQKENI. This CDR3 is 16 amino acids long. The DNA of the CDR3 is TGTGCCAGCTCACCGCGTCTTTTGGGCACTAATGAAAAACTGTTTTTT. Translation: CASSPRLLGTNEKLFF.

J is TRBJ1-2 and V is TRBV5-1, with 7 bases that match TRBD1. This CDR3 region has 16 residues. Germline assignment: CDR1 SGHRS and CDR2 YFSETQ. Trimming removed 0 bases from V and 6 bases from J; junction bases left unmatched: 11. The CDR3 coding sequence is TGCGCCAGCAGCTTGGGCCGACACCCCCAGGGGGATGGCTACACCTTC. Residues: CASSLGRHPQGDGYTF.

V and J are TRBV6-5 and TRBJ1-5, with TRBD1 matching 8 bases. The CDR3 totals 15 residues. Trimming took 0 bases from V and 7 from J; bases not matched to a gene: 5. CDR1 is MNHEY and CDR2 is SVGAGI in the germline V gene. The CDR3 DNA reads as TGTGCCAGCAGTTACTCTCAGGGGGCAAGGCAGCCCCAGCATTTT. This gives the protein CASSYSQGARQPQHF.

The J gene is TRBJ1-1, the V gene TRBV5-1, with D tentatively TRBD1 (6 bases). CDR3 length: 14 residues. The germline CDR1 and CDR2 sequences are SGHRS and YFSETQ. Trimming took 0 bases from V and 3 from J, leaving 9 bases between them. The CDR3 sequence is CASSLGTEDTEAFF. The CDR3 bases are TGCGCCAGCAGCTTGGGGACAGAGGACACTGAAGCTTTCTTT.

This clone has just one count. The rearrangement links TRBV28 to TRBJ1-2, with D maybe TRBD1 (5 bases). There are 15 residues in the CDR3. Germline V CDR1 and CDR2: MDHEN, SYDVKM. Trimming removed 1 base at V and 4 bases at J, with 13 bases between. The CDR3 bases are TGTGCCAGCAGTTTATTCGGCGGGGCGGGCTATGGCTACACCTTC. This codes for CASSLFGGAGYGYTF.

Many counts were recorded for this clone. The rearrangement joins TRBV4-1 to TRBJ2-7, with 14 bases matching TRBD2. This CDR3 contains 18 residues. In germline, CDR1 is MGHRA, CDR2 YSYEKL. J lost 5 bases, V lost 2 bases, and 11 bases had no gene match. The CDR3 reads CASSQFSGTSGSRHEQYF. CDR3 in DNA: TGCGCCAGCAGCCAATTCTCCGGGACTAGCGGGAGCCGCCACGAGCAGTACTTC.

This chain links TRBV28 with TRBJ2-6; 9 bases align to TRBD2. Germline-derived CDR1 and CDR2 are MDHEN and SYDVKM. Trimming took 4 bases from V and 2 from J; bases not matched to a gene: 12. The CDR3 is 19 amino acids. CDR3 sequence (DNA): TGTGCCAGCAGTTCCTACCCAAAAGCGGGAGGAACTGGGGCCAACGTCCTGACTTTC. Protein product: CASSSYPKAGGTGANVLTF.

The V gene is TRBV4-3, the J gene TRBJ1-4, with D tentatively TRBD1 (5 bases). The V and J ends lost 0 bases and 5 bases respectively, with 13 bases between them. There are 16 residues in the CDR3. Germline lookup yields CDR1 LGHNA and CDR2 YSLEER. The CDR3 loop is CASSQDLGEWNEKLFF. The CDR3 DNA reads TGCGCCAGCAGCCAAGACTTAGGGGAATGGAATGAAAAACTGTTTTTT.